Below, one T cell receptor beta chain is given with its context. Its antigen is not yet known. Qualities for individual bases were not recorded, and no much larger clone is one base off. The source of the sample is a study of radiation and T cells in renal cell carcinoma (dated by TCRdb to 2020 to 2022). At the level of the whole study: The samples were drawn from a clinical trial, where primary renal cell carcinomas were treated with 15 Gy of stereotactic body radiation therapy and then removed by nephrectomy 4 weeks afterward. Across all 53 samples, under 4,500,000 unique CDR3 nucleotide sequences, encoding 2 million to 3 million unique CDR3 amino acid sequences, were identified. A total of around 50 samples underwent TCR beta sequencing, made up of around 26 tumors and about 27 peripheral blood samples.

What the research found in general, with its limitations: No pretreatment tumor biopsies were available, so the baseline intratumoral presence of clonotypes could not be determined. Because the trial had a single-armed design, the trial could not examine how radiation dose or scheduling affected the TCR repertoire. Top tumor clonotypes rose in blood from baseline to 2 weeks post-radiation, then contracted by 4 weeks, suggesting transient expansion of tumor-resident clones. Blood repertoire dynamics were not followed beyond 4 weeks after treatment.

The time point label corresponds to: baseline pretreatment blood. This specimen's treatment or condition label, interpreted: 15 Gy SBRT to primary tumor, nephrectomy 4 weeks later. To follow tumor-enriched clonotypes, serial peripheral blood was collected from radiation-treated patients at baseline and at 2 weeks and 4 weeks after SBRT. Every patient's renal cell carcinoma showed clear cell pathology. Genomic DNA for TCR sequencing was prepared using the QIAamp DNA Blood Mini Kit (Qiagen). The analyses included only samples that passed all quality control checks. TCR beta libraries were generated from genomic DNA with the immunoSEQ kit, following the manufacturer's recommendations. To prepare libraries, a first multiplex PCR with proprietary primers was run, followed by a second PCR that added unique barcodes, and a bead cleanup was done after each round. A positive control reaction and a negative control reaction, both provided in the kit, were run with every batch of samples. The final libraries were assessed on an Agilent 4200 TapeStation D1000 ScreenTape, pooled by volume, and quantified by qPCR. Sequencing was performed on an Illumina NextSeq500 with a MidOutput 150-cycle cartridge, and 156 Read1 and 15 Index1 cycles were run with kit custom primers. The pooled library was loaded at 1.0 pM, and about 20% PhiX control was spiked in. The original methods were these. The vendor-processed data were analyzed in R, and a clonotype was defined as all T cells that share the same CDR3 nucleotide sequence. In the clone abundance analyses, frequencies in each sample were normalized to that sample's 10,000 most abundant clones. Public T cell clones, which averaged fewer than five per sample, were removed prior to analysis. Tumor-enriched clonotypes and baseline blood-enriched clonotypes were defined as those with an abundance difference of at least 32-fold between compartments. Clonotypes expanded or contracted between blood time points were identified with a beta-binomial differential abundance model. Tumor-blood repertoire similarity was measured with the Baroni-Urbani and Buser coefficient, and group comparisons used two-tailed Wilcoxon tests in R. TCRdb stores this immuneACCESS table with in-frame sequences only. Part of the clones is absent; in the studies checked, under half of the shortfall reflects unresolved V genes, and no reason is known for the rest. V and J calls and clone size are those listed in that table; D and trimming were worked out from the DNA. In this sample the table shows under 25,000 clones, approximately 80% of which occur a single time. The ten largest clonotypes hold 35% to 50% of the sample.

Sequences SGHRS (CDR1) and YFSETQ (CDR2) are obtained from the germline V gene. Trimming at the junction amounts to 4 bases on V and 2 bases on J, and the germline ends lie 15 bases apart. The CDR3 measures 15 amino acids from cysteine to phenylalanine. This entry keeps only the CDR3 DNA: 45 bases, framed from base 1. The rearrangement combines TRBV5-1 with TRBJ2-5; D gene: possibly TRBD1, on 6 matching bases. This TCR was sampled from a man aged 55 to 70 with renal cell carcinoma. Specimen: blood, collected from a patient whose treatment included radiotherapy and nephrectomy. CDR3 sequence: CASSLGTLVQETQYF. The sequence in DNA is TGCGCCAGCAGCCTCGGGACACTCGTGCAAGAGACCCAGTACTTC.